This TCR beta chain was found in a study of shared clonotypes between healthy human individuals. Trimming removed 4 bases at V and 0 bases at J, with 16 bases between. Germline V lookup: CDR1 SGHRS, CDR2 YFSETQ. CDR3 length equals 16 residues. Regarding this clone: What it recognizes is unknown.

Study-level findings and limits: Deeper or shallower sequencing was expected to change how clonotypes are shared among donors. Naive subsets typically showed greater estimated richness than memory subsets.

The repertoire was sequenced with immunoSEQ multiplex PCR; TCRdb's copy has only in-frame clones and lacks some. Among around 1.9 million clones listed, about 93% were seen once. Cells designated naive CD8 were CD45RO-negative and were positively selected for CCR7, with terminally differentiated effector memory CD45RA+ cells excluded. The sequence came from a young man in good health. Some clones in this sample may be carry-over from other donors' samples. This chain links TRBV5-1 with TRBJ1-1, with a weak D call TRBD1 (5 bases). Sequencing was carried out using naive CD8+ T cells from PBMCs. CDR3 sequence: CASSKTGGRMNTEAFF. CDR3 DNA sequence: TGCGCCAGCAGCAAAACCGGGGGTAGGATGAACACTGAAGCTTTCTTT.